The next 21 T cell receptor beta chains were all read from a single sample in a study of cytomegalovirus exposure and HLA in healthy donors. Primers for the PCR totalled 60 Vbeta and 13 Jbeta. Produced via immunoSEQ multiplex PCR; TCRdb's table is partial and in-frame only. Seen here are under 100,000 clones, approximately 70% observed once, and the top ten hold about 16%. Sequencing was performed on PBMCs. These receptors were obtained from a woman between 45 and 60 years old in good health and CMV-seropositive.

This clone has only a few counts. The CDR3 bases are TGTGCCAGCAGCTGGGACAGTGATCAGCCCCAGCATTTT. The encoded protein is CASSWDSDQPQHF. The V call is TRBV6-5, the J call TRBJ1-5, with 7 bases lining up with TRBD1. Germline V CDR1 and CDR2: MNHEY, SVGAGI. Losses at the gene ends were 6 bases for V and 5 bases for J; bases not matched to a gene: 4. The length of the CDR3 is 13 residues.

The CDR3 DNA sequence: TGTGCCAGCAGTGACCAGGGAAGGGTGACCTACGAGCAGTACTTC. As protein: CASSDQGRVTYEQYF. The V and J genes are TRBV6-1 and TRBJ2-7; D is possibly TRBD1 (5 bases). The CDR3 consists of 15 residues. Germline CDR1 and CDR2: MNHNS and SASEGT. V lost 3 bases and J lost 2, with 14 bases in between.

The CDR3 reads CASIGDTSRGAFF. CDR3 bases: TGCGCCAGCATTGGGGACACCAGCCGAGGGGCTTTCTTT. V usage is TRBV5-1 and J usage is TRBJ1-1; a weak D match, TRBD1 (6 bases). Looked up from germline, CDR1 is SGHRS and CDR2 is YFSETQ. The CDR3 has 13 residues. Deletions cut 6 bases from V and 11 bases from J, with 20 bases between.

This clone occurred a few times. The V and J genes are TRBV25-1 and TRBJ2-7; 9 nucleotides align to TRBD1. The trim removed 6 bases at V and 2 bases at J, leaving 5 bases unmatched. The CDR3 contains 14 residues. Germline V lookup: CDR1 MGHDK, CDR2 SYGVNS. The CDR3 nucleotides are TGTGCCAGCAGCCGACGGGACAGGGCCTACGAGCAGTACTTC. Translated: CASSRRDRAYEQYF.

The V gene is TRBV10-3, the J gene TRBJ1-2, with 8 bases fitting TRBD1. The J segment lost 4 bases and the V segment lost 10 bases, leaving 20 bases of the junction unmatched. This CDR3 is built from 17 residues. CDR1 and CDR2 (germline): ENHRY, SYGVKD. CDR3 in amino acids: CATSPVGKTTGGYGYTF. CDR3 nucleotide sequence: TGTGCCACCTCCCCCGTGGGGAAGACTACAGGGGGCTATGGCTACACCTTC.

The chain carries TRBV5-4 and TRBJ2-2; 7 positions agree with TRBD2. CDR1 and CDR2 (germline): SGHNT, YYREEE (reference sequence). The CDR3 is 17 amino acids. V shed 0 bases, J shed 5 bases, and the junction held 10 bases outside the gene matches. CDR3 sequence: CASSLVGAGRGTGELFF. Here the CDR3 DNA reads TGTGCCAGCAGCTTGGTTGGGGCAGGGAGGGGAACCGGGGAGCTGTTTTTT.

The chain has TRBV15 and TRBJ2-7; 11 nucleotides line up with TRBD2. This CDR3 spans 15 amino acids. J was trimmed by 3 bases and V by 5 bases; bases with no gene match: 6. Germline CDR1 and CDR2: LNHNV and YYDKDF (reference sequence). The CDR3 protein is CATSPEGTSGYEQYF. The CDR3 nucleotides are TGTGCCACCAGCCCCGAGGGGACTAGCGGCTACGAGCAGTACTTC.

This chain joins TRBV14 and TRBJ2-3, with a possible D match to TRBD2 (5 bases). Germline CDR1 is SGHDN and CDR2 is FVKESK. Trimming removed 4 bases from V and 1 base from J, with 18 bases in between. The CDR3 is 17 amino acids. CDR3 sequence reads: CASSPRGLLRGTDTQYF. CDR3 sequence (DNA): TGTGCCAGCAGCCCCCGAGGGTTGTTACGGGGCACAGATACGCAGTATTTT. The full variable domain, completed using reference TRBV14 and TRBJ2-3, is EAGVTQFPSHSVIEKGQTVTLRCDPISGHDNLYWYRRVMGKEIKFLLHFVKESKQDESGMPNNRFLAERTGGTYSTLKVQPAELEDSGVYFCASSPRGLLRGTDTQYFGPGTRLTVL.

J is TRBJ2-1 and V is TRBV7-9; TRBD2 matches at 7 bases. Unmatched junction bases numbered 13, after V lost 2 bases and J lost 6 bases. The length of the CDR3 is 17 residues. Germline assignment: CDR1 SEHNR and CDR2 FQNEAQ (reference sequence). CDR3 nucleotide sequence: TGTGCCAGCAGCTTAAAGGGTGGGAGCGGGGTAGGCAATGAGCAGTTCTTC. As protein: CASSLKGGSGVGNEQFF. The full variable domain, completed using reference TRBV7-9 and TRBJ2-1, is DTGVSQNPRHKITKRGQNVTFRCDPISEHNRLYWYRQTLGQGPEFLTYFQNEAQLEKSRLLSDRFSAERPKGSFSTLEIQRTEQGDSAMYLCASSLKGGSGVGNEQFFGPGTRLTVL.

CDR3: CASSLWGRSTGELFF. CDR3 sequence (DNA): TGTGCCAGCAGCTTGTGGGGGCGCAGCACCGGGGAGCTGTTTTTT. The V call is TRBV5-4, the J call TRBJ2-2; tentatively, D is TRBD1 (6 bases). The length of the CDR3 is 15 residues. Trimming left V 1 base short and J 4 bases short, with 11 bases between. CDR1 is SGHNT and CDR2 is YYREEE in the germline V gene (reference sequence). The full variable domain, its missing parts supplied by reference TRBV5-4 and TRBJ2-2, is ETGVTQSPTHLIKTRGQQVTLRCSSQSGHNTVSWYQQALGQGPQFIFQYYREEENGRGNFPPRFSGLQFPNYSSELNVNALELDDSALYLCASSLWGRSTGELFFGEGSRLTVL.

CDR3 nucleotides: TGTGCCAGCAGTGCAGAGGCCCATGGGACCCAGTACTTC. It is translated as CASSAEAHGTQYF. J is TRBJ2-5 and V is TRBV27, with unresolved D. Per germline, CDR1 MNHEY and CDR2 SMNVEV (reference sequence). Trimming shortened V by 5 bases and J by 7 bases, and 14 bases separated the two germline ends. The CDR3 sequence is 13 residues long.

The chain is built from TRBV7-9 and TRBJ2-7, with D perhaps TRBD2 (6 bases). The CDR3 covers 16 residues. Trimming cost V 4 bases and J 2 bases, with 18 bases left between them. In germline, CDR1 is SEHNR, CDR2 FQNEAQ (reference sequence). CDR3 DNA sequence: TGTGCCAGCAGCTCTCAGGGACTGAGCAGAACCTACGAGCAGTACTTC. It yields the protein CASSSQGLSRTYEQYF.

CDR3 sequence (DNA): TGTGCCAGCAGGAGATCCAGGACAGGGGATCAGCCCCAGCATTTT. As protein: CASRRSRTGDQPQHF. The genes are TRBV6-5 and TRBJ1-5; 9 nucleotides match TRBD1. The junction had 8 bases not matched to a gene; V was cut back by 6 bases and J by 5 bases. The CDR3 contains 15 residues. Germline V CDR1 and CDR2: MNHEY, SVGAGI.

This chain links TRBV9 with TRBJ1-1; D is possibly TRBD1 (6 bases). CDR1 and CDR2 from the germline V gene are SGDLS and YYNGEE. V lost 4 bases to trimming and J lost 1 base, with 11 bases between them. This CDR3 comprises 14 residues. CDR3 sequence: CASSLQTGNTEAFF. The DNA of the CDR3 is TGTGCCAGCAGCCTACAGACAGGGAACACTGAAGCTTTCTTT.

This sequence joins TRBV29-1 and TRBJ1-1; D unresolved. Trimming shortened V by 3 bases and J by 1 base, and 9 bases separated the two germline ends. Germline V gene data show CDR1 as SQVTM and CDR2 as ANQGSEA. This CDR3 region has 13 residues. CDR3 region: CSVDPGGNTEAFF. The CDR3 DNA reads TGCAGCGTTGATCCAGGAGGGAACACTGAAGCTTTCTTT.

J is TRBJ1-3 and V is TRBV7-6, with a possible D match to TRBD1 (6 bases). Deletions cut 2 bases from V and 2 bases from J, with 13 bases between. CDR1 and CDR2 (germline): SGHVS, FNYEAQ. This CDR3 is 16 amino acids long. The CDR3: CASSLTFAGAGNTIYF. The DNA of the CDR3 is TGTGCCAGCAGCTTAACCTTCGCAGGGGCTGGAAACACCATATATTTT.

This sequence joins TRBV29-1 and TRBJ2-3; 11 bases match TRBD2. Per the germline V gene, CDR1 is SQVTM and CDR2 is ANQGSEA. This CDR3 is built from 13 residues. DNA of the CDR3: TGCACGTCACTAGCGGGAGGCACAGATACGCAGTATTTT. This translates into CTSLAGGTDTQYF.

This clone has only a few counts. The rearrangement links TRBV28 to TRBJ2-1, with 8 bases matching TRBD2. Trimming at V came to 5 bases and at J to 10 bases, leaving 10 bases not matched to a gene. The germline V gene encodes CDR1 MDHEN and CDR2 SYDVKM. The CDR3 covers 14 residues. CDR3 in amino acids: CASSLSGMVGEQFF. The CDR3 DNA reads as TGTGCCAGCAGTCTTAGCGGGATGGTAGGGGAGCAGTTCTTC.

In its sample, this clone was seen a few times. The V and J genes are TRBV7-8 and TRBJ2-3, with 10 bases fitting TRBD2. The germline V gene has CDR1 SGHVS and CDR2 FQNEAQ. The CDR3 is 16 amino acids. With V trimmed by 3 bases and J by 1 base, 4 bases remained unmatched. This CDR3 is CASSFLAGAGTDTQYF. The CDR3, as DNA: TGTGCCAGCAGCTTTCTAGCGGGAGCGGGCACAGATACGCAGTATTTT.

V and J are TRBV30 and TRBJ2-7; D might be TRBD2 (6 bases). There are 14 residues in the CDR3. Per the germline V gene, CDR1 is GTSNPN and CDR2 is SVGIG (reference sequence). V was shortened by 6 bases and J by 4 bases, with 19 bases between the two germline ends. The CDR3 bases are TGTGCCTGCCGGGGGAAAGGTCCCCTATACGAGCAGTACTTC. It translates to CACRGKGPLYEQYF.

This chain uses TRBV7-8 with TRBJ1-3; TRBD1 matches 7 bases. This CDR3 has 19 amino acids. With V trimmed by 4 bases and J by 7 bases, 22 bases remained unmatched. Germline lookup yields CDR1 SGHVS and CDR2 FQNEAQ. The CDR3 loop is CASSSSQGRAQGLVNTIYF. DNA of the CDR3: TGTGCCAGCAGCTCCTCACAGGGGAGAGCCCAAGGTCTTGTTAACACCATATATTTT.